This T cell receptor beta chain was recorded in a study of blood T cell repertoires in COVID-19. Generated by immunoSEQ multiplex PCR, the TCRdb table keeps only in-frame clones and is missing some. Of around 150,000 clones listed, 75% to 90% are singletons. The source of this sequence is an older woman with active or convalescent COVID-19. Sequencing input: peripheral blood.

The CDR3 reads CASSNRQDLNTEAFF. The CDR3 coding sequence is TGTGCCAGCAGTAACAGACAGGACCTGAACACTGAAGCTTTCTTT. The rearrangement links TRBV6-2 or TRBV6-3 to TRBJ1-1; TRBD1 is a possible D gene (6 bases). CDR3 length: 15 amino acids. The V gene lost 5 bases and the J gene lost 0 bases, with 13 bases spanning the gap. CDR1 is MNHEY and CDR2 is SVGEGT in the germline V gene.